This T cell receptor (beta chain) was obtained from a study of blood T cell repertoires in COVID-19 (TCRdb year 2020). Notes on the research overall: Samples from collaborators originated in the United States, Italy and Spain and spanned both the acute and convalescent phases of COVID-19. A de-identified subject ID, COVID-19 status, age in years and sex were almost always included in the sample metadata. The samples were drawn from two sources: the first 160 participants of the ongoing ImmuneRACE study, and approximately 1,300 subjects contributed by 6 global collaborators. The dataset comprised deeply sampled blood TCRbeta repertoires from subjects exposed to, actively infected with, or recovered from COVID-19. HLA class I and class II types, where available, came from metadata supplied by the sample provider rather than from assay-based typing. The prospective study material was composed of cDNA or gDNA derived from T cells, B-cell-depleted T cells, or PBMCs. The repertoires were made available in a free public database intended to serve as a resource for research on the immune response to SARS-CoV-2.

As for this clone: Its binding antigen is unknown. The record has no base qualities; no much larger clone is one base away.

Results and caveats for the whole study, not just this receptor: Clinical and demographic metadata were provided uncurated, with the amount varying by source and participant.

The immunoSEQ Assay, a bias-controlled multiplex PCR, was used to amplify TCRbeta CDR3 regions from genomic DNA. The paper's processing steps were these. Nucleated cell counts per sample were estimated from amplification of reference gene primers within the assay. To quantify the absolute abundance of each unique TCRbeta CDR3 rearrangement, sequence reads were collapsed and filtered. For each sample, productive Simpson clonality was calculated by taking the square root of Simpson's diversity index across productive rearrangements. Imported from immuneACCESS, the table was reduced by TCRdb to in-frame sequences with V and J called. These copies leave out some clones; in studies compared against another copy, an unresolved V gene accounts for under half, and the cause of the remainder is not known. V and J calls and clone size follow that table, whereas D and trimming were derived from the DNA. The sample table contains 490,000 or so clones; only one count was recorded for about 88% of them. The ten top clones hold 6.5% to 8.5% of the sample.

Participants in the prospective study were aged about 18 to 89 years, lived in 20 to 30 United States geographic areas, and enrolled through a virtual design. Cohort assignment in the prospective study relied on participant-reported clinical history from a screening survey and a study questionnaire. ImmuneRACE Cohort 3 recovered participants were defined by two consecutive negative NP/OP PCR tests, healthcare professional clearance, or symptom resolution. In the prospective study, mobile phlebotomists collected whole blood, serum and a nasopharyngeal or oropharyngeal swab from each participant. Over a roughly 2-month period, participants in the prospective study had the option of providing additional blood draws and questionnaires. Prospective study blood samples were shipped either frozen or at room temperature before DNA extraction. This TCR came from a woman aged 55-75 years who had recovered from COVID-19. Sequencing used PBMCs or T cells enriched from blood (not recorded which).

In nucleotide form, the sequence is TGTGCCAGCAGTGAAGTGAAGGGGTGGGCTTACGAGCAGTACTTC. Translated, it gives CASSEVKGWAYEQYF. The sequence links TRBV6-1 to TRBJ2-7; a tentative D call is TRBD1 (5 bases match). V loses 1 base of germline sequence and J loses 4 bases, and the interval between the two ends is 14 bases. Its CDR3 holds 15 amino acids, cysteine through phenylalanine. Only CDR3 DNA remains: 45 bases, in frame from the first base. Sequences MNHNS (CDR1) and SASEGT (CDR2) are obtained from the germline V gene.